What follows are 17 T cell receptor beta chains derived from one specimen sequenced in a study of T cell responses to AZD1222 COVID-19 vaccine. Assay: immunoSEQ multiplex PCR; the TCRdb copy retains only in-frame clones and omits some. The sample has hundreds of thousands of clones; 85% to 95% are singletons. The material sequenced was peripheral blood, taken on day 0 of MenACWY control vaccination. These TCRs come from an adult in good health.

J is TRBJ1-6 and V is TRBV3-1 (or the pseudogene TRBV3-2); no clear D gene. This CDR3 comprises 14 residues. In germline, CDR1 is LGHDT, CDR2 YNNKEL (reference sequence). V shed 4 bases and J shed 7 bases, with 11 bases lying between them. The DNA of the CDR3 is TGTGCCAGCAGCCCGTACATTGGGAATTCACCCCTCCACTTT. It codes for CASSPYIGNSPLHF.

The rearrangement joins TRBV29-1 to TRBJ2-5, with 11 bases matching TRBD1. V gave up 8 bases and J gave up 5 bases; unmatched junction bases: 10. This CDR3 has 14 amino acids. The germline V gene encodes CDR1 SQVTM and CDR2 ANQGSEA. The CDR3 bases are TGCAGCACCACGCGGACAGGGGGCATGGAGACCCAGTACTTC. It translates to CSTTRTGGMETQYF.

The chain carries TRBV7-9 and TRBJ1-1; unclear D gene. The CDR3 extends over 14 amino acids. The germline CDR1 and CDR2 sequences are SEHNR and FQNEAQ (reference sequence). V was trimmed by 5 bases and J by 0 bases, leaving 10 bases between them. The CDR3 is CASSPVSLNTEAFF. In DNA form, the CDR3 reads TGTGCCAGCAGCCCGGTAAGCTTGAACACTGAAGCTTTCTTT.

The J gene is TRBJ1-4, the V gene TRBV2; D might be TRBD1 (6 bases). Trimming left V 1 base short and J 0 bases short, with 9 bases between. The CDR3 extends over 16 amino acids. Germline V gives CDR1 SNHLY, CDR2 FYNNEI. The CDR3 protein is CASSEVGAATNEKLFF. The DNA for the CDR3 is TGTGCCAGCAGTGAAGTGGGGGCAGCAACTAATGAAAAACTGTTTTTT.

The chain is built from TRBV2 and TRBJ1-6; a possible D gene is TRBD1 (5 bases). Germline lookup yields CDR1 SNHLY and CDR2 FYNNEI. The CDR3 has 14 amino acids. The V end was cut by 2 bases, the J end by 7 bases, with 9 bases between. The CDR3 DNA sequence: TGTGCCAGCAGTGAACAGGGAGGCAATTCACCCCTCCACTTT. This translates into CASSEQGGNSPLHF.

This CDR3 is CASSVSVGTGGWDEKLFF. The CDR3 bases are TGTGCCAGCAGTGTCAGCGTCGGGACAGGGGGCTGGGATGAAAAACTGTTTTTT. The chain uses TRBV6-1 and TRBJ1-4; 12 positions match TRBD1. This CDR3 is 18 amino acids long. Per germline, CDR1 MNHNS and CDR2 SASEGT. V trimming: 4 bases; J trimming: 6 bases; junction bases outside the gene matches: 12.

The rearrangement joins TRBV9 to TRBJ2-1, with 7 positions matching TRBD2. The germline CDR1 and CDR2 sequences are SGDLS and YYNGEE. V gave up 4 bases and J gave up 5 bases; unmatched junction bases: 6. This CDR3 is 14 amino acids long. The CDR3 loop reads CASSLGTTNNEQFF. CDR3 DNA: TGTGCCAGCAGCCTCGGGACTACTAACAATGAGCAGTTCTTC.

This clone was found a few times. The V call is TRBV12-5, the J call TRBJ2-7; D remains unclear. This CDR3 has 11 residues. Per germline, CDR1 LGHNT and CDR2 FRNRAP. Trimming pared 3 bases from V and 3 bases from J, leaving 3 bases between. This CDR3 reads CASGFYYEQYF. The CDR3 DNA sequence: TGTGCTAGTGGTTTCTACTACGAGCAGTACTTC.

As concerns this clone: At one boundary the junction diverges from the germline segment, which might be a read error. CDR3 sequence: CASSPKGGGTLYF. In DNA form, the CDR3 reads TGTGCCAGCAGCCCCAAAGGCGGGGGAACCCTCTACTTT. V is TRBV3-1 (or the pseudogene TRBV3-2) and J is TRBJ1-6; a possible D gene is TRBD1 (5 bases). The V gene's germline CDR1 is LGHDT and CDR2 YNNKEL (reference sequence). This CDR3 region has 13 residues.

This clone was found a few times. The chain joins TRBV5-1 to TRBJ2-2; no clear D gene. The germline gives CDR1 SGHRS, CDR2 YFSETQ. With 0 bases removed from V and 4 bases from J, the gap between germline ends came to 10 bases. The CDR3 has 15 residues. Written as DNA, the CDR3 is TGCGCCAGCAGCTTGGACAGCTTAAGCACCGGGGAGCTGTTTTTT. It is translated as CASSLDSLSTGELFF.

This clone appeared a single time. This chain joins TRBV7-9 and TRBJ2-7; 9 bases are shared with TRBD2. V was clipped by 3 bases and J by 4 bases; unmatched bases: 7. Germline V gives CDR1 SEHNR, CDR2 FQNEAQ (reference sequence). CDR3 length: 15 residues. The CDR3 region is CASSFALAGIYEQYF. The CDR3 DNA reads TGTGCCAGCAGCTTCGCGCTAGCGGGGATATACGAGCAGTACTTC.

CDR3 protein: CASSEYRRQAPGGYTF. The CDR3 DNA is TGCGCCAGCAGTGAGTATCGCCGGCAGGCTCCGGGTGGCTACACCTTC. The chain recombines TRBV10-1 with TRBJ1-2; no clear D gene. CDR3 length equals 16 residues. V was pared by 1 base and J by 7 bases, with 19 bases between. The germline V gene encodes CDR1 WNHNN and CDR2 SYGVQD (reference sequence).

The chain combines TRBV6-5 with TRBJ2-2, with TRBD1 matching over 9 bases. This CDR3 has 15 amino acids. CDR1 and CDR2 (germline): MNHEY, SVGAGI. V was clipped by 6 bases and J by 4 bases; unmatched bases: 6. CDR3 region: CASRDRGIGTGELFF. CDR3 sequence (DNA): TGTGCCAGCAGGGACAGGGGTATAGGCACCGGGGAGCTGTTTTTT.

The rearrangement joins TRBV5-1 to TRBJ2-5; D might be TRBD1 or TRBD2, each matching 6 bases. The CDR3 extends over 14 amino acids. Trimming cost V 2 bases and J 3 bases, with 11 bases left between them. Germline CDR1 reads SGHRS; CDR2 reads YFSETQ. The CDR3 coding sequence is TGCGCCAGCAGCTTCAGGGGAGGCGAAGAGACCCAGTACTTC. Translation gives CASSFRGGEETQYF.

J is TRBJ1-2 and V is TRBV4-1; D call uncertain. The CDR3 extends over 16 amino acids. V dropped 0 bases and J dropped 7 bases, with 18 bases sitting between them. From germline, CDR1 is MGHRA and CDR2 YSYEKL. The CDR3 sequence: CASSQEWGGRRSGYTF. Here the CDR3 DNA reads TGCGCCAGCAGCCAAGAATGGGGAGGAAGGCGTAGTGGCTACACCTTC.

The V gene is TRBV6-6, the J gene TRBJ2-5, with 10 bases matching TRBD2. CDR1 is MNHNY and CDR2 is SVGAGI in the germline V gene (reference sequence). V lost 6 bases and J lost 6; bases outside the gene matches: 7. This CDR3 has 14 amino acids. DNA for the CDR3: TGTGCCAGCAGAGCCGGGACTAGCGCTAAGACCCAGTACTTC. It translates to CASRAGTSAKTQYF.

The chain links TRBV5-1 to TRBJ2-3; 11 bases fit TRBD2. Trimming took 4 bases from V and 0 from J; bases not matched to a gene: 4. Per the germline V gene, CDR1 is SGHRS and CDR2 is YFSETQ. CDR3 length: 16 residues. As DNA, the CDR3 is TGCGCCAGCAGCATAAGGACTAGCGGGAGCACAGATACGCAGTATTTT. Translating it yields CASSIRTSGSTDTQYF.